One sample yielded the 25 T cell receptor beta chains listed below, sequenced in a study of cytomegalovirus exposure and HLA in healthy donors. The PCR used 60 Vbeta and 13 Jbeta primers. Here immunoSEQ multiplex PCR was the method, and the copy in TCRdb shows in-frame clones only, minus some. Of approximately 140,000 clones in the sample, roughly four fifths were seen once. Sequencing was done on a sample of PBMCs. Receptors were obtained from a man aged 35 to 55 in good health and CMV-seropositive.

The rearrangement uses TRBV5-4 and TRBJ1-1, with no clear D. The germline V and J ends were trimmed by 4 bases and 3 bases, with 10 bases remaining between them. The CDR3 has 13 residues. Germline V CDR1 and CDR2: SGHNT, YYREEE (reference sequence). CDR3 sequence: CASSATHDTEAFF. DNA of the CDR3: TGTGCCAGCAGCGCGACTCATGACACTGAAGCTTTCTTT.

This chain joins TRBV19 and TRBJ2-2, with D possibly TRBD1 on 6 matching bases. The germline V gene has CDR1 LNHDA and CDR2 SQIVND (reference sequence). The CDR3 is 13 residues long. Trimming cost V 5 bases and J 6 bases, with 10 bases left between them. The CDR3 DNA follows: TGTGCCAGTAGTTACAGGGAAGCCGGGGAGCTGTTTTTT. Amino acids: CASSYREAGELFF.

This chain uses TRBV15 with TRBJ1-2; D uncertain. Trimming stripped 6 bases from V and 4 bases from J, with 12 bases between. Per the germline V gene, CDR1 is LNHNV and CDR2 is YYDKDF (reference sequence). The CDR3 has 13 amino acids. The CDR3 DNA reads as TGTGCCACCAGTCTGGAGCGGACCTATGGCTACACCTTC. Its protein is CATSLERTYGYTF. Using reference TRBV15 and TRBJ1-2 for the parts outside the CDR3, the full variable domain is DAMVIQNPRYQVTQFGKPVTLSCSQTLNHNVMYWYQQKSSQAPKLLFHYYDKDFNNEADTPDNFQSRRPNTSFCFLDIRSPGLGDTAMYLCATSLERTYGYTFGSGTRLTVV.

This clone was found a few times. The gene calls are TRBV7-9 and TRBJ2-1, with D tentatively TRBD1 (5 bases). This CDR3 spans 15 amino acids. Germline CDR1 reads SEHNR; CDR2 reads FQNEAQ (reference sequence). Trimming cost V 5 bases and J 3 bases, with 14 bases left between them. The CDR3 DNA reads as TGTGCCAGCAGCCTGACAGTCGGGTTCTACAATGAGCAGTTCTTC. Translation gives CASSLTVGFYNEQFF.

V gene TRBV5-1 combines with J gene TRBJ2-3; possible D gene TRBD1, 6 bases. V lost 5 bases, J lost 5 bases, and 12 bases lay in between. Per germline, CDR1 SGHRS and CDR2 YFSETQ. The CDR3 contains 13 residues. Here the CDR3 DNA reads TGCGCCAGCAGGCTTCAGGGGATAGATACGCAGTATTTT. It codes for CASRLQGIDTQYF.

The chain uses TRBV7-2 and TRBJ1-2; possibly TRBD1 for D (5 bases). The CDR3 consists of 14 residues. V lost 4 bases and J lost 1, with 10 bases in between. From germline, CDR1 is SGHTA and CDR2 FQGNSA. The CDR3 DNA sequence: TGTGCCAGCAGCTCAACCAGGGTTAACTATGGCTACACCTTC. It yields the protein CASSSTRVNYGYTF.

This clone was recorded only once. This rearrangement joins TRBV9 to TRBJ1-2, with 9 nucleotides matching TRBD1. V dropped 3 bases and J dropped 10; count of bases not matched to a gene: 10. This CDR3 has 14 amino acids. Germline assignment: CDR1 SGDLS and CDR2 YYNGEE. DNA for the CDR3: TGTGCCAGCAGCGGAAGGACAGGGGTTGAGGCCTACACCTTC. Encoded protein: CASSGRTGVEAYTF.

In its sample, this clone was seen a few times. The CDR3 protein is CASSRTGTSGNEQFF. Written as DNA, the CDR3 is TGTGCCAGCAGCAGGACCGGGACTAGCGGGAATGAGCAGTTCTTC. The chain couples TRBV11-3 to TRBJ2-1, with TRBD2 matching over 12 bases. V shed 5 bases and J 7 bases; nucleotides not matched to a gene: 6. Germline CDR1 and CDR2: SGHNT and YENEEA. This CDR3 is built from 15 residues.

The chain carries TRBV4-3 and TRBJ1-5; D is undetermined. V lost 0 bases, J lost 3 bases, and 6 bases lay in between. The CDR3 is 14 residues long. CDR1 is LGHNA, CDR2 YSLEER, per germline. CDR3 protein: CASSQESDNQPQHF. In nucleotides, the CDR3 is TGCGCCAGCAGCCAAGAGTCAGACAATCAGCCCCAGCATTTT.

The chain carries TRBV12-5 and TRBJ1-3; no clear D gene. This CDR3 is 15 amino acids long. The germline V gene encodes CDR1 LGHNT and CDR2 FRNRAP. V was cut by 6 bases and J by 0 bases, with 12 bases left in between. This chain's CDR3 is CASGPTASSGNTIYF. The CDR3, as DNA: TGTGCTAGTGGGCCGACCGCTAGCTCTGGAAACACCATATATTTT.

The rearrangement joins TRBV7-9 to TRBJ1-5; D might be TRBD1 (5 bases). Germline-derived CDR1 and CDR2 are SEHNR and FQNEAQ (reference sequence). This CDR3 comprises 12 residues. The CDR3 DNA reads TGTTCCTCCCAGGGTAGCAATCAGCCCCAGCATTTT. It yields the protein CSSQGSNQPQHF.

CDR3 region: CASSPGQLNEQYF. DNA of the CDR3: TGTGCCAGCAGCCCGGGACAGCTAAACGAGCAGTACTTC. V and J are TRBV9 and TRBJ2-5; the match to TRBD1 covers 7 bases. The DNA matches TRBJ2-7 better at its end, which makes the J call doubtful. Germline V gene data show CDR1 as SGDLS and CDR2 as YYNGEE. The CDR3 has 13 residues.

The gene calls are TRBV6-1 and TRBJ2-7; D gene unclear. Between the trimmed V and J ends, which lost 1 base and 2 bases, there was a span of 15 bases. The germline V gene has CDR1 MNHNS and CDR2 SASEGT. The CDR3 is 16 amino acids. The CDR3 region is CASSEVEAARAYEQYF. DNA for the CDR3: TGTGCCAGCAGTGAAGTCGAGGCAGCGCGAGCCTACGAGCAGTACTTC.

The chain combines TRBV13 with TRBJ2-3; D remains ambiguous. Germline V gives CDR1 PRHDT, CDR2 FYEKMQ (reference sequence). Deletions cut 4 bases from V and 2 bases from J, with 10 bases between. The CDR3 has 14 amino acids. The CDR3 DNA is TGTGCCAGCAGCTCCGACACCCCCACAGATACGCAGTATTTT. Translation: CASSSDTPTDTQYF.

The chain carries TRBV7-9 and TRBJ2-7; the D gene is possibly TRBD2 (5 bases). The CDR3 sequence is 14 residues long. Germline CDR1 reads SEHNR; CDR2 reads FQNEAQ (reference sequence). V was shortened by 4 bases and J by 0 bases, with 10 bases between the two germline ends. CDR3 in amino acids: CASSSSSGSYEQYF. The CDR3, as DNA: TGTGCCAGCAGCTCCTCGAGCGGCTCCTACGAGCAGTACTTC.

The gene calls are TRBV5-1 and TRBJ2-5; D unresolved. This CDR3 comprises 13 residues. Per germline, CDR1 SGHRS and CDR2 YFSETQ. V was clipped by 0 bases and J by 5 bases, with 8 bases between them. The CDR3 DNA reads TGCGCCAGCAGCTTGGCCAACGGTGAGACCCAGTACTTC. It codes for CASSLANGETQYF.

The chain recombines TRBV12-5 with TRBJ2-1; 12 positions match TRBD2. The CDR3 has 15 residues. V dropped 7 bases and J dropped 12; count of bases not matched to a gene: 13. Germline assignment: CDR1 LGHNT and CDR2 FRNRAP. CDR3 DNA: TGTGCTAGTGCCATGACTAGCGGGGGAGGCACTGGGCAGTTCTTC. Translation: CASAMTSGGGTGQFF.

On this clone: Other DNA sequences of this sample code for an identical CDR3. The V call is TRBV30, the J call TRBJ2-7; D not certain. The CDR3 sequence is 11 residues long. Trimming removed 2 bases at V and 3 bases at J, with 5 bases between. CDR1 is GTSNPN and CDR2 is SVGIG in the germline V gene (reference sequence). The CDR3 loop reads CAWSSSYEQYF. CDR3 DNA: TGTGCCTGGAGTTCTAGCTACGAGCAGTACTTC.

This sequence joins TRBV4-1 and TRBJ2-7; TRBD1 agrees at 7 bases. With 6 bases clipped from V and 3 bases from J, the junction kept 11 bases outside the gene matches. This CDR3 spans 15 amino acids. The germline gives CDR1 MGHRA, CDR2 YSYEKL. In DNA form, the CDR3 reads TGCGCCAGCAGACATGTGACAGGGTTATTCTACGAGCAGTACTTC. This encodes CASRHVTGLFYEQYF.

On this clone: Mismatch with germline at one junction end may stem from a read error. CDR3 sequence: CSSSFRTGFPNEQYF. The CDR3 DNA reads as TGTTCCAGCAGCTTTAGGACAGGGTTTCCCAACGAGCAGTACTTC. The rearrangement joins TRBV7-9 to TRBJ2-7; 8 positions agree with TRBD1. This CDR3 has 15 residues. Germline assignment: CDR1 SEHNR and CDR2 FQNEAQ (reference sequence).

The chain combines TRBV2 with TRBJ2-2; tentative D call: TRBD2 (5 bases). V was pared by 3 bases and J by 13 bases, with 12 bases between. The germline V gene has CDR1 SNHLY and CDR2 FYNNEI. CDR3 length: 12 amino acids. DNA of the CDR3: TGTGCCAGCAGTGAGGGTCTGAGCGGGCTGTTTTTT. Its translation: CASSEGLSGLFF.

The chain employs TRBV6-1 and TRBJ1-6; 9 bases are a match to TRBD1. This CDR3 has 15 amino acids. V was pared by 5 bases and J by 8 bases, with 7 bases of the junction left unmatched. Germline values: CDR1 MNHNS, CDR2 SASEGT. As DNA, the CDR3 is TGTGCCAGCAGTCTCCGGGACAGGGCTTATTCACCCCTCCACTTT. This encodes CASSLRDRAYSPLHF.

V and J are TRBV27 and TRBJ2-7; 8 nucleotides match TRBD1. The junction had 5 bases not matched to a gene; V was cut back by 2 bases and J by 5 bases. This CDR3 has 14 amino acids. Germline V gene data show CDR1 as MNHEY and CDR2 as SMNVEV (reference sequence). The CDR3 DNA follows: TGTGCCAGCAGTTTACAGGGGGCATCCAACGAGCAGTACTTC. Amino acids: CASSLQGASNEQYF.

This chain joins TRBV18 and TRBJ2-3; 8 nucleotides line up with TRBD1. Germline-derived CDR1 and CDR2 are KGHSH and LQKENI. The CDR3 is made up of 14 amino acids. With 5 bases clipped from V and 4 bases from J, the junction kept 5 bases outside the gene matches. The DNA for the CDR3 is TGTGCCAGCTCAAGACAGGGGATAGCAGATACGCAGTATTTT. It is translated as CASSRQGIADTQYF.

The chain is built from TRBV30 and TRBJ1-1; D is unresolved. Between the trimmed V and J ends, which lost 2 bases and 1 base, there was a span of 8 bases. Germline values: CDR1 GTSNPN, CDR2 SVGIG (reference sequence). The CDR3 covers 13 residues. The CDR3 DNA reads as TGTGCCTGGAGTCTTCGGGGGAACACTGAAGCTTTCTTT. It translates to CAWSLRGNTEAFF.